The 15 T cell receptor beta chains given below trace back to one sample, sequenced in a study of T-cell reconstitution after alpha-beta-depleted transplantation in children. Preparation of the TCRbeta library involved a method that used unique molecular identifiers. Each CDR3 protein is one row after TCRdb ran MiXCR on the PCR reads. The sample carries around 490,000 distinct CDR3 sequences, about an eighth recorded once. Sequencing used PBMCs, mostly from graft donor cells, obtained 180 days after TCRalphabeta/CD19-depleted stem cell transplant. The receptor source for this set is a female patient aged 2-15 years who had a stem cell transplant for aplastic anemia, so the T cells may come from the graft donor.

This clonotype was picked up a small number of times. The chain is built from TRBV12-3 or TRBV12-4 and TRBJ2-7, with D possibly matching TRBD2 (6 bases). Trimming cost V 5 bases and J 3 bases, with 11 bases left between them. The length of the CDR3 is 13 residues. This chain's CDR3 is CASSGTGDYEQYV. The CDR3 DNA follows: TGTGCCAGCAGTGGGACGGGAGACTACGAGCAGTACGTC.

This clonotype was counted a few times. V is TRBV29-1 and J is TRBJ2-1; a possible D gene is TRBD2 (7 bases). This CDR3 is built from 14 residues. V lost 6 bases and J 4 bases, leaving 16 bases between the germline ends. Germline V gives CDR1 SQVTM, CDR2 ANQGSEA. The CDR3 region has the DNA TGCAGCGTGGGCCGGGGGGCGGATTACAATGAGCAGTTCTTC. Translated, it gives CSVGRGADYNEQFF.

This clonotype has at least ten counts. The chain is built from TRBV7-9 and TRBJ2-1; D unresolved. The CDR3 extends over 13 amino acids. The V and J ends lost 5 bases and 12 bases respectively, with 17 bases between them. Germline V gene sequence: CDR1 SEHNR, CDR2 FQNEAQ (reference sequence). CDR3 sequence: CASSPTMGDPQFF. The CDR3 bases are TGTGCCAGCAGCCCAACAATGGGCGATCCGCAGTTCTTC.

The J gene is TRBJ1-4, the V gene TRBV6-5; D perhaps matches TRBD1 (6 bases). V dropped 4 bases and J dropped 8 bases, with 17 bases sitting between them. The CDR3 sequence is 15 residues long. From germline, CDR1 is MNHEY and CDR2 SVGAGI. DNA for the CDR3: TGTGCCAGCAGTTCAACAGGGCATTACGGCGAAAAACTGTTTTTT. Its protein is CASSSTGHYGEKLFF.

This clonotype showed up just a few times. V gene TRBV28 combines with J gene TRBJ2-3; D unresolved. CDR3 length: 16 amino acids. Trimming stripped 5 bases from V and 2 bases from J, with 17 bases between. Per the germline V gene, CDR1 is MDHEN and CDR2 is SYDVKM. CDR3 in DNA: TGTGCCAGCAGTCTCCCCCTGGATGGGATCACAGATACGCAGTATTTT. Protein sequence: CASSLPLDGITDTQYF.

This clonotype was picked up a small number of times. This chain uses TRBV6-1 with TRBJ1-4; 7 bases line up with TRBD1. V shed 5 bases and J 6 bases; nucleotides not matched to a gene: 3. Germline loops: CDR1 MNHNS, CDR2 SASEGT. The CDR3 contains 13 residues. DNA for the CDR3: TGTGCCAGCAGTCTAGGGACAGATGAAAAACTGTTTTTT. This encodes CASSLGTDEKLFF.

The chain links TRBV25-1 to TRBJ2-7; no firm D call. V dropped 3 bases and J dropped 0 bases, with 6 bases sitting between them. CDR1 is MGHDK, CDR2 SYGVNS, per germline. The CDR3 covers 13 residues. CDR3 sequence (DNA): TGTGCCAGCAGTGACCAGCTCTCCTACGAGCAGTACTTC. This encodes CASSDQLSYEQYF.

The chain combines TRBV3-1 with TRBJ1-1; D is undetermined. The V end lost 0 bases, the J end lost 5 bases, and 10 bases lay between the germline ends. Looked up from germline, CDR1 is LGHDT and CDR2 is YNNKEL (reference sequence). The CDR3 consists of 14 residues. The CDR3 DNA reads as TGTGCCAGCAGCCAAGATTTGGGCTTGACTGAAGCTTTCTTT. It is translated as CASSQDLGLTEAFF.

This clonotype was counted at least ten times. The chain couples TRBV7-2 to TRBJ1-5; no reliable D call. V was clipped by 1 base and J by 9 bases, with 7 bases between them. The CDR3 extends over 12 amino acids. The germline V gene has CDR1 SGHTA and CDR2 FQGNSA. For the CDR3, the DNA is TGTGCCAGCAGCTTAGATCGTGGGCCCCAGCATTTT. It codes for CASSLDRGPQHF. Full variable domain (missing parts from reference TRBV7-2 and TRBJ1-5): GAGVSQSPSNKVTEKGKDVELRCDPISGHTALYWYRQSLGQGLEFLIYFQGNSAPDKSGLPSDRFSAERTGGSVSTLTIQRTQQEDSAVYLCASSLDRGPQHFGDGTRLSIL.

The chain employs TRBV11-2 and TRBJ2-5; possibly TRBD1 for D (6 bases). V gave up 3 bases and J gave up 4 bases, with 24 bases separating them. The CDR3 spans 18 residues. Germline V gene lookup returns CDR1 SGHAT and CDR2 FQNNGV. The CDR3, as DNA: TGTGCCAGCAGCTTCTCTTTTTTTGAGAAGGGGGAAGTAGAGACCCAGTACTTC. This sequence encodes CASSFSFFEKGEVETQYF.

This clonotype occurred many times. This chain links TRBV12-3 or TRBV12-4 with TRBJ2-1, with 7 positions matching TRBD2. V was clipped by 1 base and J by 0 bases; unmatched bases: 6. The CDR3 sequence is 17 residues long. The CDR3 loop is CASSLETSLSSYNEQFF. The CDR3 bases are TGTGCCAGCAGTTTAGAGACTAGCCTGAGCTCCTACAATGAGCAGTTCTTC.

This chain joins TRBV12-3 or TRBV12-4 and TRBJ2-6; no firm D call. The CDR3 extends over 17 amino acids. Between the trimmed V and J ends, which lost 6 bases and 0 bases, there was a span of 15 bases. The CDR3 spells CASSPRKVPSGANVLTF. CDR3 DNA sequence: TGTGCCAGCAGCCCCCGGAAGGTACCCTCTGGGGCCAACGTCCTGACTTTC.

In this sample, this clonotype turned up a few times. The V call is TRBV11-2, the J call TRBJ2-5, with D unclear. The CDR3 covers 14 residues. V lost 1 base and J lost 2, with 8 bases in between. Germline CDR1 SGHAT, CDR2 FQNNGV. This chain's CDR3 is CASSLVISQETQYF. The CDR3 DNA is TGTGCCAGCAGCTTAGTGATTAGTCAAGAGACCCAGTACTTC. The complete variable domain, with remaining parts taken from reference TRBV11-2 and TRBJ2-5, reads EAGVAQSPRYKIIEKRQSVAFWCNPISGHATLYWYQQILGQGPKLLIQFQNNGVVDDSQLPKDRFSAERLKGVDSTLKIQPAKLEDSAVYLCASSLVISQETQYFGPGTRLLVL.

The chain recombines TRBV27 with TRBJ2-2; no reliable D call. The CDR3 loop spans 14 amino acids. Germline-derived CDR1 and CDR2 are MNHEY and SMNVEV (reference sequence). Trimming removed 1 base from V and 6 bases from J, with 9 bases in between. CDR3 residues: CASSLLPSPGELFF. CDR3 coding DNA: TGTGCCAGCAGTTTATTGCCCTCCCCCGGGGAGCTGTTTTTT.

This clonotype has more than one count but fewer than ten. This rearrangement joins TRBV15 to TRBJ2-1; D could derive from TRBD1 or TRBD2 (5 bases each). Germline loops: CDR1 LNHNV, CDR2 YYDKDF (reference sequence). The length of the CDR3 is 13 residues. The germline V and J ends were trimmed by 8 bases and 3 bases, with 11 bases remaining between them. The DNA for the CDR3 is TGTGCCACCTGGGATGGGGGCTACAATGAGCAGTTCTTC. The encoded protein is CATWDGGYNEQFF.